This TCR beta chain was identified in a study of liver allograft versus peripheral blood T cells. In the study overall: Recipients' peripheral blood served as the comparator for T cell receptor repertoires in transplanted livers. Study results and caveats: Intragraft liver T cell receptor repertoires reportedly differed from peripheral blood repertoires.

This clonotype came up a few times. No antigen is known for it. TCRdb processed the reads anew with MiXCR; each CDR3 protein has one entry. This table has around 12,000 distinct CDR3 sequences, about 19% appearing once. This CDR3 has 12 amino acids. V was clipped by 7 bases and J by 7 bases, with 12 bases between them. The source of this sequence is a human patient who had a liver transplant. Some T cells may be supplied by the graft donor. The gene calls are TRBV12-3 or TRBV12-4 and TRBJ2-3, with TRBD1 as a possible D gene (5 bases). This chain's CDR3 is CASNKGPYTQYF. DNA for the CDR3: TGTGCCAGCAACAAGGGGCCTTATACGCAGTATTTT.